This entry lists 31 T cell receptor beta chains sequenced from one sample in a study of T cells in Graves' hyperthyroidism and ophthalmopathy. Researchers amplified the TCR beta CDR3 regions from RNA transcripts. In the first-round RT-PCR of the TCR CDR3, the HTBI primer set was used. Each CDR3 protein gets one entry after TCRdb re-called the multiplex PCR reads with MiXCR. The sample holds fewer than 700,000 distinct CDR3 sequences, 15% to 20% seen once. Source material: blood. Receptors originate from a woman aged 18-30 years with Graves' ophthalmopathy.

This sequence joins TRBV12-3 or TRBV12-4 and TRBJ2-1; no reliable D call. This CDR3 region has 11 residues. With 10 bases removed from V and 3 bases from J, the gap between germline ends came to 7 bases. CDR3 nucleotides: TGTGCCACCAGACACTACAATGAGCAGTTCTTC. As protein: CATRHYNEQFF.

This chain joins TRBV20-1 and TRBJ2-3, with D perhaps TRBD2 (5 bases). In germline, CDR1 is DFQATT, CDR2 SNEGSKA (reference sequence). Trimming stripped 0 bases from V and 2 bases from J, with 12 bases between. The CDR3 length is 15 residues. CDR3 sequence: CSARDPQRYTDTQYF. The CDR3 nucleotides are TGCAGTGCTAGAGATCCCCAGCGGTACACAGATACGCAGTATTTT.

This chain links TRBV29-1 with TRBJ2-5; D possibly uses TRBD1 or TRBD2 (6 bases each). The CDR3 has 14 residues. Trimming stripped 1 base from V and 6 bases from J, with 15 bases between. CDR1 is SQVTM and CDR2 is ANQGSEA in the germline V gene. CDR3 amino acids: CSVEASGARQTQYF. CDR3 bases: TGCAGCGTTGAAGCCTCGGGGGCGAGGCAGACCCAGTACTTC.

CDR3 sequence reads: CASNFAGRGQETQYF. DNA for the CDR3: TGTGCCAGCAATTTTGCCGGCCGAGGCCAAGAGACCCAGTACTTC. The chain combines TRBV2 with TRBJ2-5; D remains unclear. Germline V lookup: CDR1 SNHLY, CDR2 FYNNEI. V lost 7 bases to trimming and J lost 1 base, with 16 bases between them. The CDR3 runs to 15 residues.

The chain is built from TRBV5-4 and TRBJ1-2; D is undetermined. Germline values: CDR1 SGHNT, CDR2 YYREEE (reference sequence). This CDR3 is 15 amino acids long. V lost 1 base, J lost 2 bases, and 12 bases lay in between. CDR3 coding DNA: TGTGCCAGCAGCTTGTCTCGGCGGGCGAACTATGGCTACACCTTC. Translated: CASSLSRRANYGYTF.

The J gene is TRBJ2-2, the V gene TRBV7-3, with D maybe TRBD1 (5 bases). Germline values: CDR1 SGHTA, CDR2 FQGTGA. V was trimmed by 6 bases and J by 0 bases, leaving 11 bases between them. The CDR3 has 15 residues. CDR3 in DNA: TGTGCCAGCAGTTTGGGGCAGCCGAACACCGGGGAGCTGTTTTTT. Its protein product is CASSLGQPNTGELFF.

This clonotype was found a few times. J is TRBJ1-1 and V is TRBV6-1; 11 nucleotides line up with TRBD1. The CDR3 is 18 amino acids. The germline V gene encodes CDR1 MNHNS and CDR2 SASEGT. V lost 6 bases to trimming and J lost 4 bases; unmatched junction nucleotides: 16. CDR3 DNA sequence: TGTGCCAGCAGCCCCGCCCGACCCGGGACAGGGGGAATCACTGAAGCTTTCTTT. Translation: CASSPARPGTGGITEAFF.

This clonotype was seen many times. The rearrangement joins TRBV6-1 to TRBJ1-6, with TRBD1 as a possible D gene (5 bases). The CDR3 is 14 residues long. Trimming stripped 4 bases from V and 7 bases from J, with 11 bases between. Germline-derived CDR1 and CDR2 are MNHNS and SASEGT. CDR3 bases: TGTGCCAGCAGTGGGGACGCAGAGAATTCACCCCTCCACTTT. It translates to CASSGDAENSPLHF.

This rearrangement joins TRBV10-3 to TRBJ1-4; no clear D. This CDR3 has 15 residues. Germline-derived CDR1 and CDR2 are ENHRY and SYGVKD. Deletions cut 3 bases from V and 0 bases from J, with 8 bases between. The CDR3 DNA follows: TGTGCCATCAGTGACCTATATGCAACTAATGAAAAACTGTTTTTT. Its protein is CAISDLYATNEKLFF.

Only a few counts were recorded for this clonotype. The CDR3 region is CASSIIGDSGANVLTF. The CDR3 nucleotides are TGTGCCAGTAGTATAATAGGGGACTCTGGGGCCAACGTCCTGACTTTC. The chain combines TRBV19 with TRBJ2-6, with D tentatively TRBD1 (5 bases). Trimming cost V 2 bases and J 0 bases, with 8 bases left between them. The length of the CDR3 is 16 residues. Germline V gene lookup returns CDR1 LNHDA and CDR2 SQIVND (reference sequence).

The rearrangement links TRBV5-6 to TRBJ2-5; 7 positions match TRBD1. The CDR3 consists of 14 residues. The germline V gene encodes CDR1 SGHDT and CDR2 YYEEEE. After removal of 0 bases from V and 4 bases from J, the junction contained 3 bases not matched to a gene. CDR3 amino acids: CASSLGDSSETQYF. DNA for the CDR3: TGTGCCAGCAGCTTGGGGGACAGTTCAGAGACCCAGTACTTC. The whole variable domain, remainder taken from reference TRBV5-6 and TRBJ2-5, is DAGVTQSPTHLIKTRGQQVTLRCSPKSGHDTVSWYQQALGQGPQFIFQYYEEEERQRGNFPDRFSGHQFPNYSSELNVNALLLGDSALYLCASSLGDSSETQYFGPGTRLLVL.

The CDR3 here is CASSHGGKETQYF. DNA for the CDR3: TGTGCCAGCAGTCATGGGGGTAAAGAGACCCAGTACTTC. The rearrangement links TRBV27 to TRBJ2-5; D assignment may be TRBD1 or TRBD2 (5 bases each). In germline, CDR1 is MNHEY, CDR2 SMNVEV (reference sequence). The V end lost 5 bases, the J end lost 3 bases, and 10 bases lay between the germline ends. The CDR3 runs 13 residues.

The rearrangement links TRBV7-2 to TRBJ2-7; the D is unclear. Germline-derived CDR1 and CDR2 are SGHTA and FQGNSA. V was clipped by 2 bases and J by 0 bases, with 20 bases between them. This CDR3 region has 18 residues. The CDR3 sequence: CASSLIGPNPSTSYEQYF. In DNA, the CDR3 is TGTGCCAGCAGCTTAATCGGCCCGAACCCCTCTACCTCCTACGAGCAGTACTTC.

At least ten counts were recorded for this clonotype. J is TRBJ1-2 and V is TRBV11-2, with D perhaps TRBD1 (5 bases). Per germline, CDR1 SGHAT and CDR2 FQNNGV. The CDR3 extends over 13 amino acids. Trimming removed 3 bases at V and 4 bases at J, with 9 bases between. The CDR3, as DNA: TGTGCCAGCAGCTTCGAGGGGACCTATGGCTACACCTTC. Translation gives CASSFEGTYGYTF.

With respect to this clonotype: This may arise from a read error, as a much more abundant clone is one base away. DNA of the CDR3: TGCGCCAGCAGCATTTTTAGTTTTCCCTCCTACAATGAGCAGTTCTTC. Amino acids: CASSIFSFPSYNEQFF. This rearrangement joins TRBV5-1 to TRBJ2-1; D is unresolved. This CDR3 is 16 amino acids long. CDR1 and CDR2 (germline): SGHRS, YFSETQ. V was pared by 4 bases and J by 0 bases, with 14 bases between.

This rearrangement joins TRBV20-1 to TRBJ2-1; 7 bases are shared with TRBD1. There are 16 residues in the CDR3. CDR1 and CDR2 from the germline V gene are DFQATT and SNEGSKA (reference sequence). The V segment lost 3 bases and the J segment 0 bases; nucleotides outside the gene matches: 8. The CDR3 bases are TGCAGTGCTAGGGCCATCAGGGGGAGCTCCTACAATGAGCAGTTCTTC. Amino acid sequence: CSARAIRGSSYNEQFF.

This clonotype was recorded at least ten times. CDR3 protein: CAWSRRAGDEAFF. As DNA, the CDR3 is TGTGCCTGGAGTAGGAGGGCGGGGGATGAAGCTTTCTTT. The chain carries TRBV30 and TRBJ1-1, with D perhaps TRBD1 (5 bases). Trimming stripped 2 bases from V and 7 bases from J, with 14 bases between. The germline gives CDR1 GTSNPN, CDR2 SVGIG (reference sequence). The CDR3 has 13 amino acids.

Many counts were recorded for this clonotype. This chain joins TRBV7-2 and TRBJ1-2; D not certain. Trimming shortened V by 1 base and J by 4 bases, and 10 bases separated the two germline ends. There are 14 residues in the CDR3. Germline assignment: CDR1 SGHTA and CDR2 FQGNSA. CDR3 sequence (DNA): TGTGCCAGCAGCTTAGAACCCGGCGGCTATGGCTACACCTTC. As protein: CASSLEPGGYGYTF.

This clonotype was detected many times. V usage is TRBV15 and J usage is TRBJ2-1; no clear D. V lost 2 bases and J lost 8, with 13 bases in between. The CDR3 has 14 residues. The V gene's germline CDR1 is LNHNV and CDR2 YYDKDF (reference sequence). The CDR3 sequence is CATSRPGRADEQFF. The CDR3 DNA follows: TGTGCCACCAGCAGACCCGGACGTGCCGATGAGCAGTTCTTC.

The chain couples TRBV5-6 to TRBJ2-3; TRBD2 agrees at 16 bases. The ends lost 2 bases at V and 12 bases at J; junction bases unmatched: 12. CDR1 SGHDT and CDR2 YYEEEE come from the germline V gene. The CDR3 is 17 residues long. The CDR3 region has the DNA TGTGCCAGCAGCTTAACCGCCGGGACTAGCGGGGGGGCCCGCCAGTATTTT. As protein: CASSLTAGTSGGARQYF.

In its sample, this clonotype was seen many times. One end of the junction varies from germline; a read error may be responsible. The chain has TRBV7-7 and TRBJ1-1, with D possibly being TRBD1 (5 bases). Germline-derived CDR1 and CDR2 are SSHAT and FNYEAQ (reference sequence). The CDR3 extends over 13 amino acids. CDR3 sequence reads: CASSLDGGTEAFF. CDR3 nucleotide sequence: TGTGCTAGCAGCTTAGACGGGGGCACTGAAGCTTTCTTT. The full variable domain, in which reference TRBV7-7 and TRBJ1-1 provide the parts outside the CDR3, is GAGVSQSPRYKVTKRGQDVTLRCDPISSHATLYWYQQALGQGPEFLTYFNYEAQPDKSGLPSDRFSAERPEGSISTLTIQRTEQRDSAMYRCASSLDGGTEAFFGQGTRLTVV.

This clonotype occurred a few times. The V gene is TRBV5-6, the J gene TRBJ2-1; 10 nucleotides align to TRBD2. The CDR3 has 19 residues. Unmatched junction bases numbered 13, after V lost 4 bases and J lost 0 bases. The germline CDR1 and CDR2 sequences are SGHDT and YYEEEE. CDR3 loop: CASSPLVAGGQSSYNEQFF. The CDR3 DNA sequence: TGTGCCAGCAGCCCTCTGGTAGCGGGAGGTCAGAGCTCCTACAATGAGCAGTTCTTC.

The rearrangement joins TRBV6-9 to TRBJ1-1; no clear D. Trimming took off 3 bases at V and 1 base at J, with 9 bases between the two ends. CDR3 length: 14 amino acids. Germline CDR1 is MNHGY and CDR2 is SVAAGI. The CDR3 here is CASSYDGENTEAFF. Written as DNA, the CDR3 is TGTGCCAGCAGTTACGATGGGGAGAACACTGAAGCTTTCTTT.

The table lists this clonotype with many counts. The J gene is TRBJ2-7, the V gene TRBV28, with 8 bases fitting TRBD1. Germline V lookup: CDR1 MDHEN, CDR2 SYDVKM. CDR3 length: 14 amino acids. V lost 3 bases and J lost 7; bases outside the gene matches: 8. The CDR3 loop reads CASSFDRGRREQYF. CDR3 coding DNA: TGTGCCAGCAGTTTTGACAGGGGACGAAGAGAGCAGTACTTC.

DNA for the CDR3: TGTGCCAGCAGCGATATGACAGGGGGAGTTAATGAAAAACTGTTTTTT. Residues: CASSDMTGGVNEKLFF. V usage is TRBV5-6 and J usage is TRBJ1-4; 9 positions match TRBD1. The length of the CDR3 is 16 residues. Germline trimming cut 4 bases from V and 4 bases from J; bases unmatched to any gene: 8. Germline V gene data show CDR1 as SGHDT and CDR2 as YYEEEE.

The table lists this clonotype with many counts. The genes are TRBV28 and TRBJ2-7, with D uncertain. CDR1 and CDR2 (germline): MDHEN, SYDVKM. This CDR3 region has 12 residues. V was pared by 6 bases and J by 3 bases, with 9 bases between. CDR3 sequence reads: CASRSPYYEQYF. CDR3 DNA sequence: TGTGCCAGCAGATCCCCCTACTACGAGCAGTACTTC.

This clonotype was found many times. CDR3 in DNA: TGTGCCAGCAGGCCTATAGCGGGAGTTTTGGGATCAGATACGCAGTATTTT. Translation gives CASRPIAGVLGSDTQYF. V and J are TRBV28 and TRBJ2-3; 9 bases align to TRBD2. There are 17 residues in the CDR3. The J segment lost 4 bases and the V segment lost 6 bases, leaving 14 bases of the junction unmatched. Germline-derived CDR1 and CDR2 are MDHEN and SYDVKM.

This clonotype showed up just a few times. The rearrangement uses TRBV19 and TRBJ1-5; 7 bases match TRBD1. The CDR3 runs 15 residues. J was trimmed by 3 bases and V by 0 bases; bases with no gene match: 2. In germline, CDR1 is LNHDA, CDR2 SQIVND (reference sequence). The CDR3 is CASSIEGTDNQPQHF. Here the CDR3 DNA reads TGTGCCAGTAGTATAGAAGGGACAGACAATCAGCCCCAGCATTTT.

Ten or more counts support this clonotype. This sequence joins TRBV12-3 or TRBV12-4 and TRBJ2-5; 8 positions match TRBD1. V lost 7 bases and J lost 4; bases outside the gene matches: 11. The CDR3 has 15 amino acids. CDR3 loop: CASTKGTGGRETQYF. CDR3 sequence (DNA): TGTGCCAGCACCAAAGGAACAGGGGGTAGAGAGACCCAGTACTTC.

The gene calls are TRBV4-1 and TRBJ1-4; D gene uncertain. This CDR3 has 14 amino acids. The germline V gene encodes CDR1 MGHRA and CDR2 YSYEKL. Trimming took off 4 bases at V and 7 bases at J, with 13 bases between the two ends. CDR3 region: CASSPRSLGEKLFF. The CDR3, as DNA: TGCGCCAGCAGCCCCCGATCCCTCGGTGAAAAACTGTTTTTT.

This clonotype was seen repeatedly, ten times or more. The gene calls are TRBV5-1 and TRBJ2-1; 10 bases align to TRBD2. CDR3 size: 15 residues. Germline V CDR1 and CDR2: SGHRS, YFSETQ. J lost 6 bases, V lost 4 bases, and 7 bases had no gene match. DNA of the CDR3: TGCGCCAGCAGCGCTAATAGCGGGAGGTTCAATGAGCAGTTCTTC. Encoded protein: CASSANSGRFNEQFF.